The 18 T cell receptor beta chains listed next were all sequenced from one sample in a study of T cell clonality in common variable immunodeficiency. Produced via immunoSEQ multiplex PCR; TCRdb's table is partial and in-frame only. Observed in the sample are under 45,000 clones, none of them singletons. Specimen: peripheral blood mononuclear cells. These receptors originate from a person between 18 and 75 years old in good health.

This clone was seen ten or more times. The CDR3 end falls 3 residues outside the read, so it is completed with the germline J gene. V usage is TRBV10-3 and J usage is TRBJ2-7, with D perhaps assigned TRBD1 or TRBD2 (7 bases each). The CDR3 runs 14 residues. Germline V gene data show CDR1 as ENHRY and CDR2 as SYGVKD. Trimming stripped 6 bases from V and 5 bases from J, with 17 bases between. The DNA read from the CDR3 is TGTGCCATCAGAAGCGGGACAGATTCTCACGAG. Encoded protein: CAIRSGTDSHE. In full, the CDR3 reads CAIRSGTDSHEQYF.

This clone was detected only a few times. Sequencing ends 3 residues short of the CDR3 end; the germline J gene provides the rest. The J gene is TRBJ2-7, the V gene TRBV7-8; 8 nucleotides agree with TRBD2. The CDR3 contains 13 residues. V was pared by 2 bases and J by 5 bases, with 2 bases of the junction left unmatched. Germline assignment: CDR1 SGHVS and CDR2 FQNEAQ. The sequenced part of the CDR3 DNA is TGTGCCAGCAGCTTAATCGGGGGGGACGAG. Residues: CASSLIGGDE. The CDR3 as a whole reads CASSLIGGDEQYF.

Worth noting for this clone: The read ends 3 residues before the CDR3 terminus; that terminus is restored from the germline J gene. J is TRBJ1-1 and V is TRBV7-9; no clear D gene. The germline CDR1 and CDR2 sequences are SEHNR and FQNEAQ (reference sequence). The CDR3 is 14 amino acids. The germline V and J ends were trimmed by 5 bases and 4 bases, with 14 bases remaining between them. Partial CDR3 DNA: TGTGCCAGCAGCCTGAGACTTTTTCGCACTGAA. This sequence encodes CASSLRLFRTE. The entire CDR3 protein is CASSLRLFRTEAFF.

This clone was seen ten or more times. The observed sequence ends 3 residues before the CDR3 terminus, with the missing tail filled in from the germline J gene. The chain joins TRBV20-1 to TRBJ1-2; 8 bases are shared with TRBD1. This CDR3 region has 13 residues. Per germline, CDR1 DFQATT and CDR2 SNEGSKA (reference sequence). With 7 bases clipped from V and 4 bases from J, the junction kept 8 bases outside the gene matches. The CDR3: CSGGTGEGYGYTF. CDR3 DNA, as far as it was read: TGCAGTGGGGGGACAGGTGAAGGCTATGGC.

This clone was seen ten or more times. The missing CDR3 end, 3 residues past where the read stops, is filled in from the germline J gene. The chain has TRBV20-1 and TRBJ1-1; 9 bases map to TRBD1. The V and J ends lost 2 bases and 0 bases, in that order; junction bases with no gene match: 13. The CDR3 runs 18 residues. Germline V gene lookup returns CDR1 DFQATT and CDR2 SNEGSKA (reference sequence). The CDR3 spells CSARPTGTGRFLNTEAFF. CDR3 DNA, as far as it was read: TGCAGTGCTAGACCTACCGGGACAGGGAGATTTTTGAACACTGAA.

This clone was seen many times. The read finishes 3 residues shy of the CDR3 end, and the germline J gene is used to complete it. The rearrangement uses TRBV5-1 and TRBJ1-1, with a tentative D call TRBD1 (6 bases). Trimming cost V 3 bases and J 4 bases, with 13 bases left between them. The CDR3 runs to 14 residues. The V gene's germline CDR1 is SGHRS and CDR2 YFSETQ. The part of the CDR3 DNA that was read is TGCGCCAGCAGCTCTCAAGGACAGAGCACTGAA. This gives the protein CASSSQGQSTE. The whole CDR3 sequence is CASSSQGQSTEAFF.

This clone has ten or more counts. The sequence runs out 3 residues before the end of the CDR3; the remainder is reconstructed from the germline J gene. The chain combines TRBV20-1 with TRBJ2-5, with TRBD2 matching over 9 bases. In germline, CDR1 is DFQATT, CDR2 SNEGSKA (reference sequence). J lost 3 bases, V lost 6 bases, and 5 bases had no gene match. The CDR3 extends over 13 amino acids. The CDR3 protein is CSATLAGKETQYF. CDR3 DNA, as far as it was read: TGCAGTGCGACCCTAGCGGGAAAAGAGACC.

This clone has a count of ten or more. The read terminates 3 residues before the CDR3 end, so the remaining end is supplied by the germline J gene. The chain couples TRBV20-1 to TRBJ2-7, with 10 positions matching TRBD2. The V and J ends lost 1 base and 5 bases, in that order; junction bases with no gene match: 5. The CDR3 has 14 residues. The germline V gene encodes CDR1 DFQATT and CDR2 SNEGSKA (reference sequence). The sequenced CDR3 bases are TGCAGTGCTAGAGCGGGACTAGCGATCCACGAG. Translating it yields CSARAGLAIHE. The CDR3 in full is CSARAGLAIHEQYF.

A word on this clone: With the read ending 3 residues before the CDR3 end, the germline J gene is used to fill in that end. The V gene is TRBV19, the J gene TRBJ1-2; 9 bases line up with TRBD1. The CDR3 loop spans 12 amino acids. Looked up from germline, CDR1 is LNHDA and CDR2 is SQIVND (reference sequence). The V segment lost 6 bases and the J segment 4 bases; nucleotides outside the gene matches: 0. The covered CDR3 bases are TGTGCCAGTAGGGACAGGGGCTATGGC. The encoded protein is CASRDRGYG. The whole CDR3 protein reads CASRDRGYGYTF.

This clone was recorded at least ten times. The read stops 3 residues short of the end of the CDR3; the missing end is completed from the germline J gene. The chain combines TRBV12-3 or TRBV12-4 with TRBJ2-1; the match to TRBD2 covers 8 bases. CDR3 length: 14 amino acids. The junction had 4 bases not matched to a gene; V was cut back by 5 bases and J by 4 bases. The CDR3 loop is CASSATSGYNEQFF. The part of the CDR3 DNA that was read is TGTGCCAGCAGTGCCACTAGCGGATACAATGAG.

About this clone: The read gets to within 3 residues of the CDR3 end, and the germline J gene fills in the rest. The chain has TRBV7-9 and TRBJ1-1; 9 bases agree with TRBD1. V trimming: 4 bases; J trimming: 6 bases; junction bases outside the gene matches: 6. The CDR3 runs to 14 residues. Germline V gene data show CDR1 as SEHNR and CDR2 as FQNEAQ (reference sequence). The sequenced part of the CDR3 DNA is TGTGCCAGCAGCTCACAGGGGGCTTTCGCTGAA. Encoded protein: CASSSQGAFAE. The whole CDR3 region reads CASSSQGAFAEAFF. Using reference TRBV7-9 and TRBJ1-1 for the parts outside the CDR3, the full variable domain is DTGVSQNPRHKITKRGQNVTFRCDPISEHNRLYWYRQTLGQGPEFLTYFQNEAQLEKSRLLSDRFSAERPKGSFSTLEIQRTEQGDSAMYLCASSSQGAFAEAFFGQGTRLTVV.

Of note for this clone: With the read ending 3 residues before the CDR3 end, the germline J gene is used to fill in that end. The V call is TRBV11-1, the J call TRBJ1-6; 7 bases fit TRBD1. The J segment lost 9 bases and the V segment lost 6 bases, leaving 5 bases of the junction unmatched. This CDR3 has 13 amino acids. The germline V gene encodes CDR1 SGHAT and CDR2 FQDESV (reference sequence). CDR3 bases read: TGTGCCAGCAGTGGGACAGTATCTTCACCC. Protein sequence: CASSGTVSSP. The entire CDR3 sequence reads CASSGTVSSPLHF. Supplemented by reference TRBV11-1 and TRBJ1-6, the full variable domain reads EAEVAQSPRYKITEKSQAVAFWCDPISGHATLYWYRQILGQGPELLVQFQDESVVDDSQLPKDRFSAERLKGVDSTLKIQPAELGDSAMYLCASSGTVSSPLHFGNGTRLTVT.

This clone was found many times. From the germline J gene comes the end of the CDR3, since the read stops 3 residues before it. The chain combines TRBV30 with TRBJ1-2; a possible D gene is TRBD1 (5 bases). The V gene's germline CDR1 is GTSNPN and CDR2 SVGIG (reference sequence). Deletions cut 4 bases from V and 3 bases from J, with 15 bases between. The CDR3 sequence is 14 residues long. The CDR3 sequence is CAWKLGLGHYGYTF. CDR3 bases read: TGTGCCTGGAAGCTGGGACTCGGGCACTATGGC.

This clone occurred many times. The read ends 3 residues shy of where the CDR3 ends; the end is completed using the germline J gene. This chain uses TRBV29-1 with TRBJ2-1, with 9 nucleotides matching TRBD1. There are 15 residues in the CDR3. V was clipped by 4 bases and J by 3 bases; unmatched bases: 7. Germline V lookup: CDR1 SQVTM, CDR2 ANQGSEA. The CDR3 DNA, read in part, is TGCAGCGTTGTCGACAGGGGGGGTTTCTACAATGAG. It specifies CSVVDRGGFYNE. The whole CDR3 sequence reads CSVVDRGGFYNEQFF.

This clone was seen ten or more times. Sequencing ends 3 residues short of the CDR3 end; the germline J gene provides the rest. The rearrangement links TRBV30 to TRBJ2-7; 14 nucleotides match TRBD2. Germline CDR1 GTSNPN, CDR2 SVGIG (reference sequence). The CDR3 length is 14 residues. V dropped 4 bases and J dropped 4; count of bases not matched to a gene: 3. The part of the CDR3 DNA that was read is TGTGCCTGGACAGGGACTAGCGGGGGATACGAG. This translates into CAWTGTSGGYE. The complete CDR3 sequence is CAWTGTSGGYEQYF.

In its sample, this clone was seen many times. The observed sequence ends 3 residues before the CDR3 terminus, with the missing tail filled in from the germline J gene. The rearrangement uses TRBV5-1 and TRBJ1-1, with D perhaps TRBD1 (6 bases). The CDR3 sequence is 18 residues long. Germline V CDR1 and CDR2: SGHRS, YFSETQ. Trimming removed 3 bases at V and 2 bases at J, with 23 bases between. The CDR3 is CASSWDDRSNELNTEAFF. The sequenced part of the CDR3 DNA is TGCGCCAGCAGCTGGGACGACAGGAGCAACGAACTAAACACTGAA.

As to this clone: Read sequence stops 3 residues before the CDR3 end, and the germline J gene provides the missing end. V usage is TRBV18 and J usage is TRBJ1-1; 9 bases are shared with TRBD1. V lost 6 bases to trimming and J lost 5 bases; unmatched junction nucleotides: 10. The CDR3 consists of 15 residues. The germline gives CDR1 KGHSH, CDR2 LQKENI. The part of the CDR3 DNA that was read is TGTGCCAGCTCGGCCCAGGGACAGGGAAGGACTGAA. Its protein product is CASSAQGQGRTE. The full CDR3 protein is CASSAQGQGRTEAFF.

There are many counts of this clone. The read halts 3 residues ahead of the CDR3 end, with the missing end drawn from the germline J gene. This chain uses TRBV5-1 with TRBJ2-7; 8 bases match TRBD2. Germline lookup yields CDR1 SGHRS and CDR2 YFSETQ. V was pared by 4 bases and J by 6 bases, with 12 bases of the junction left unmatched. This CDR3 has 15 amino acids. The DNA read from the CDR3 is TGCGCCAGCAGCATAGGCGGGGGGCAAGATCCCGAG. Encoded protein: CASSIGGGQDPE. The whole CDR3 reads CASSIGGGQDPEQYF.